A selection of T cell receptor beta chains follows, all from one sample in a study of blood T cells in healthy people across ages. TCRdb analysed the 5' RACE reads with MiXCR anew, one entry per CDR3 protein. The data hold about 630,000 distinct CDR3 sequences, with over 20% observed a single time. The specimen was blood. These receptors were taken from a man in his 70s in good health. CDR3s include the opening cysteine and the closing phenylalanine or tryptophan. A clone size is listed for some rows: how often the clone was seen (once, few, many), or a class if it is expanded.

size: few; V: TRBV6-1; J: TRBJ2-2; CDR3: CASSDSDITGELFF
size: -; V: TRBV27; J: TRBJ2-5; CDR3: CASPGCQETQYF
size: -; V: TRBV9; J: TRBJ2-7; CDR3: CASSVSARTGDKNEQYF
size: -; V: TRBV25-1; J: TRBJ2-5; CDR3: CASSEATRPVVYF
size: few; V: TRBV5-6; J: TRBJ2-7; CDR3: CASSQLLPPNEQYF
size: few; V: TRBV7-9; J: TRBJ2-7; CDR3: CASSLEVSSYEQYF
size: few; V: TRBV20-1; J: -; CDR3: CSAPNPAGVENEQYF
size: many; V: TRBV7-9; J: TRBJ1-4; CDR3: CASSLARRTNEKLFF
size: few; V: TRBV7-2; J: TRBJ2-1; CDR3: CASSLNRWHEQFF
size: few; V: TRBV28; J: TRBJ1-1; CDR3: CASTLLHNPEAFF
size: few; V: TRBV4-3; J: TRBJ2-1; CDR3: CASSQRTPGGDEQFF
size: -; V: TRBV10-3; J: TRBJ2-7; CDR3: CAISEGQGLEQYF
size: -; V: TRBV5-5; J: TRBJ2-4; CDR3: CASSFDSGNIQYF
size: many; V: TRBV5-1; J: TRBJ2-5; CDR3: CASSLTSIQETQYF
size: -; V: TRBV12-3/TRBV12-4; J: TRBJ1-2; CDR3: CASSLRVMGGYTF
size: -; V: TRBV7-9; J: TRBJ2-5; CDR3: CASSPPGGKKGETQYF
size: -; V: TRBV3-1; J: TRBJ2-2; CDR3: CASSQVATGELFF
size: few; V: TRBV20-1; J: TRBJ1-1; CDR3: CSGGNTEAFF
size: -; V: TRBV5-1; J: TRBJ2-4; CDR3: CASSGRSTKNIQYF
size: many; V: TRBV28; J: TRBJ2-1; CDR3: CASSPRVEQFF
size: -; V: TRBV12-3/TRBV12-4; J: TRBJ2-3; CDR3: CASSPRAGEGDTQYF
size: -; V: TRBV2; J: TRBJ1-2; CDR3: CASSAQFAGTF
size: -; V: TRBV10-3; J: TRBJ2-3; CDR3: CATAAGALGDTQYF
size: -; V: TRBV20-1; J: TRBJ1-6; CDR3: CSALQGLDNSPLHF
size: -; V: TRBV12-3/TRBV12-4; J: TRBJ2-7; CDR3: CASRETGYHEQYF
size: -; V: TRBV6-2/TRBV6-3; J: TRBJ2-7; CDR3: CASSYASSYEQYF
size: -; V: TRBV7-2; J: TRBJ2-7; CDR3: CASSLGRSLEQYF
size: -; V: TRBV20-1; J: TRBJ2-5; CDR3: CSARESLGAAQYF
size: -; V: TRBV4-3; J: TRBJ2-1; CDR3: CASSQGLETSGSPYNEQFF
size: few; V: TRBV28; J: TRBJ1-2; CDR3: CASSSAGQAASYGYTF
size: -; V: TRBV2; J: TRBJ2-7; CDR3: CASSLQGSLSYEQYF
size: few; V: TRBV7-6; J: TRBJ2-1; CDR3: CASSLTSGRENEQFF
size: many; V: TRBV28; J: TRBJ2-5; CDR3: CASRTSGSNGETQYF
size: -; V: TRBV7-9; J: TRBJ1-1; CDR3: CASSLRPPGQGNTEAFF
size: -; V: TRBV7-8; J: TRBJ2-6; CDR3: CASSLHLAGAAGADVLTF
size: -; V: TRBV12-3/TRBV12-4; J: -; CDR3: CASSLVAEASYEQYF
size: few; V: TRBV5-6; J: TRBJ2-5; CDR3: CASSLAVGGQETQYF
size: few; V: TRBV12-3/TRBV12-4; J: TRBJ2-7; CDR3: CASSFASGSNEQYF
size: few; V: TRBV5-1; J: TRBJ2-2; CDR3: CAGSFLSSGELFF
size: -; V: TRBV5-1; J: TRBJ2-7; CDR3: CASSLTGQKSYEQYF
size: few; V: TRBV28; J: TRBJ2-1; CDR3: CASNFRSRGPYNEQFF
size: few; V: TRBV14; J: TRBJ1-1; CDR3: CASSQRLGGVRNTEAFF
size: -; V: TRBV7-9; J: TRBJ1-4; CDR3: CASSLSGPGANEKLFF
size: few; V: TRBV20-1; J: TRBJ2-7; CDR3: CSAGTESYEQYF
size: -; V: TRBV7-6; J: TRBJ2-3; CDR3: CASSLEGGGPSTDTQYF
size: -; V: TRBV4-1; J: TRBJ2-5; CDR3: CASSQSPGGQETQYF
size: -; V: TRBV3-1; J: TRBJ2-1; CDR3: CASSQVNVREQFF
size: -; V: TRBV28; J: TRBJ2-4; CDR3: CASSLSSGLAGNIQYF
size: -; V: TRBV20-1; J: TRBJ2-1; CDR3: CSARRGNGLTNEQFF
size: few; V: TRBV29-1; J: TRBJ2-5; CDR3: CSASRPNQETQYF
size: once; V: TRBV27; J: TRBJ2-7; CDR3: CASSFLGFNEQYF
size: -; V: TRBV20-1; J: TRBJ2-7; CDR3: CSARGGEGPYEQYF
size: -; V: TRBV20-1; J: TRBJ2-3; CDR3: CSARTSGFTDTQYF
size: few; V: TRBV7-2; J: TRBJ2-5; CDR3: CASSLWERETQYF
size: -; V: TRBV5-1; J: TRBJ2-3; CDR3: CASSPRPSTGGSDTQYF
size: -; V: TRBV5-1; J: TRBJ2-1; CDR3: CASSNKGEGEQFF
size: -; V: TRBV11-2; J: TRBJ1-1; CDR3: CASSQTGGMNTEAFF
size: -; V: TRBV11-1; J: TRBJ1-4; CDR3: CASSLGIPGRNHQTPNEKLFF
size: -; V: TRBV11-2; J: TRBJ1-6; CDR3: CASSGLASYNSPLHF